A single sample gave rise to the 18 T cell receptor beta chains below, sequenced in a study of CD4 T cells in relation to SARS-CoV-2 and coronaviruses (dated by TCRdb to the early 2020s). Libraries were prepared through the immunoSEQ multiplex PCR assay. This is the immuneACCESS table as TCRdb keeps it, with only in-frame sequences that have V and J called. A part of the clones is gone; compared with another copy, unresolved V genes explain less than half, and the rest is unexplained. The sample table holds 60,000 to 80,000 clones, of which more than 75% were seen once. In total, the top ten clones hold around 1.6% of the sample. CD4+ T cells from unexposed donors were collected before the COVID-19 pandemic (2011-2018). Sequenced sample: memory CD4+ T cells from PBMCs. The cell subset or site tag for this specimen amounts to: memory (non-naive) CD4+ T cells. The receptors were gathered from a human donor in good health.

The chain has TRBV11-2 and TRBJ1-1; D not resolved. Deletions cut 2 bases from V and 2 bases from J, with 9 bases between. Per the germline V gene, CDR1 is SGHAT and CDR2 is FQNNGV. The CDR3 loop spans 14 amino acids. The CDR3 nucleotides are TGTGCCAGCAGCTTACAACTTGGAAACACTGAAGCTTTCTTT. It yields the protein CASSLQLGNTEAFF.

This clone was observed a few times. The sample holds other DNA sequences that translate to the same CDR3. This chain uses TRBV11-3 with TRBJ2-3; 14 bases agree with TRBD2. The V and J ends lost 1 base and 3 bases, in that order; junction bases with no gene match: 0. The germline V gene has CDR1 SGHNT and CDR2 YENEEA. The CDR3 has 16 amino acids. The CDR3 is CASSLGTSGRTDTQYF. The DNA for the CDR3 is TGTGCCAGCAGCTTAGGGACTAGCGGGAGGACAGATACGCAGTATTTT.

DNA of the CDR3: TGTGCCAGCAGCTTAACAGGAGATGAGCAGTTCTTC. Protein sequence: CASSLTGDEQFF. V is TRBV7-3 and J is TRBJ2-1; D is ambiguous. The V gene's germline CDR1 is SGHTA and CDR2 FQGTGA. The CDR3 has 12 residues. The ends were cut back, 0 bases at V and 8 bases at J, with 5 bases in the middle.

V is TRBV11-2 and J is TRBJ2-2, with 11 bases aligning to TRBD1. CDR1 and CDR2 from the germline V gene are SGHAT and FQNNGV. The CDR3 totals 17 residues. V lost 3 bases and J lost 6; bases outside the gene matches: 9. CDR3 coding DNA: TGTGCCAGCAGCTTTGGCGCGGGACAGGGGGTATCCGGGGAGCTGTTTTTT. It translates to CASSFGAGQGVSGELFF.

The chain has TRBV28 and TRBJ1-2; D is uncertain. Looked up from germline, CDR1 is MDHEN and CDR2 is SYDVKM. CDR3 length equals 13 residues. V lost 6 bases, J lost 5 bases, and 13 bases lay in between. The CDR3 region has the DNA TGTGCCAGCAGGCGCGGATTGGGGTATGGCTACACCTTC. Protein sequence: CASRRGLGYGYTF.

V usage is TRBV7-2 and J usage is TRBJ1-5, with TRBD1 matching 9 bases. Germline V CDR1 and CDR2: SGHTA, FQGNSA. This CDR3 spans 14 amino acids. The trim removed 5 bases at V and 7 bases at J, leaving 6 bases unmatched. The CDR3: CASSPGQGHQPQHF. The CDR3 DNA reads TGTGCCAGCAGCCCGGGACAGGGTCACCAGCCCCAGCATTTT. Full variable domain (remainder filled in from reference TRBV7-2 and TRBJ1-5): GAGVSQSPSNKVTEKGKDVELRCDPISGHTALYWYRQSLGQGLEFLIYFQGNSAPDKSGLPSDRFSAERTGGSVSTLTIQRTQQEDSAVYLCASSPGQGHQPQHFGDGTRLSIL.

This clone turned up a few times. V and J are TRBV7-9 and TRBJ1-5; D is undetermined. The CDR3 extends over 15 amino acids. V shed 0 bases and J shed 0 bases, with 6 bases lying between them. Germline-derived CDR1 and CDR2 are SEHNR and FQNEAQ (reference sequence). The CDR3 DNA reads TGTGCCAGCAGCTTAGCGCTGAGTAGCAATCAGCCCCAGCATTTT. It specifies CASSLALSSNQPQHF.

CDR3 coding DNA: TGTGCCAGCGGACAGGGGGCTGATGGAAACACCATATATTTT. Its protein product is CASGQGADGNTIYF. This chain uses TRBV7-6 with TRBJ1-3; 11 bases are shared with TRBD1. Losses at the gene ends were 8 bases for V and 3 bases for J; bases not matched to a gene: 3. Germline CDR1 is SGHVS and CDR2 is FNYEAQ. The CDR3 sequence is 14 residues long.

This chain links TRBV5-4 with TRBJ2-3, with D perhaps matching TRBD1 (5 bases). Germline CDR1 SGHNT, CDR2 YYREEE (reference sequence). The V end was cut by 3 bases, the J end by 0 bases, with 8 bases between. The CDR3 loop spans 14 amino acids. CDR3 in amino acids: CASSSRASTDTQYF. The CDR3 nucleotides are TGTGCCAGCAGCTCCAGGGCTAGCACAGATACGCAGTATTTT. The variable domain in full, with the rest retrieved from reference TRBV5-4 and TRBJ2-3, is ETGVTQSPTHLIKTRGQQVTLRCSSQSGHNTVSWYQQALGQGPQFIFQYYREEENGRGNFPPRFSGLQFPNYSSELNVNALELDDSALYLCASSSRASTDTQYFGPGTRLTVL.

This chain links TRBV5-5 with TRBJ2-1; D ambiguous. Germline V CDR1 and CDR2: SGHKS, YYEKEE (reference sequence). Trimming removed 4 bases at V and 6 bases at J, with 14 bases between. CDR3 length equals 14 residues. CDR3 DNA: TGTGCCAGCAGCGACCGTTTTACCTTCAATGAGCAGTTCTTC. This codes for CASSDRFTFNEQFF.

The chain uses TRBV28 and TRBJ2-5; TRBD2 aligns across 15 bases. Trimming cost V 6 bases and J 5 bases; bases outside gene matches: 10. CDR1 and CDR2 from the germline V gene are MDHEN and SYDVKM. The length of the CDR3 is 17 residues. CDR3 protein: CASSPSGLAGGMETQYF. The CDR3 bases are TGTGCCAGCAGCCCCTCGGGACTAGCGGGGGGCATGGAGACCCAGTACTTC.

This rearrangement joins TRBV18 to TRBJ2-5; 9 bases agree with TRBD1. This CDR3 region has 16 residues. The germline gives CDR1 KGHSH, CDR2 LQKENI. The ends lost 1 base at V and 9 bases at J; junction bases unmatched: 12. CDR3 region: CASSPLDRGGQGAQYF. The CDR3 DNA is TGTGCCAGCTCACCACTGGACAGGGGAGGTCAAGGGGCCCAGTACTTC.

The chain joins TRBV29-1 to TRBJ1-1; 7 bases match TRBD1. The germline gives CDR1 SQVTM, CDR2 ANQGSEA. The V gene end was trimmed by 4 bases and the J gene end by 5 bases; junction bases not matched to a gene: 10. This CDR3 region has 14 residues. As DNA, the CDR3 is TGCAGCGTTGTGGCCAGGGGGTCGGGAACTGAAGCTTTCTTT. As protein: CSVVARGSGTEAFF.

The genes are TRBV18 and TRBJ1-2, with a possible D match to TRBD1 (6 bases). The V gene lost 4 bases and the J gene lost 8 bases, with 20 bases spanning the gap. This CDR3 contains 15 residues. Germline-derived CDR1 and CDR2 are KGHSH and LQKENI. The CDR3 spells CASSQSGGRSGGYTF. The CDR3 region has the DNA TGTGCCAGCTCACAATCGGGGGGGCGCTCGGGCGGCTACACCTTC.

V and J are TRBV5-4 and TRBJ2-2, with 14 bases identical to TRBD2. This CDR3 region has 16 residues. Trimming took 2 bases from V and 7 from J; bases not matched to a gene: 4. The germline gives CDR1 SGHNT, CDR2 YYREEE (reference sequence). The CDR3 here is CASSFGTSGRGGELFF. CDR3 nucleotide sequence: TGTGCCAGCAGCTTTGGGACTAGCGGGAGAGGCGGGGAGCTGTTTTTT.

The chain links TRBV5-4 to TRBJ1-1, with D perhaps TRBD1 (5 bases). Germline CDR1 and CDR2: SGHNT and YYREEE (reference sequence). Trimming took off 2 bases at V and 0 bases at J, with 20 bases between the two ends. The length of the CDR3 is 18 residues. CDR3 sequence (DNA): TGTGCCAGCAGCTTCCCGGCGGGGGGTGGGACGGTGAACACTGAAGCTTTCTTT. Its protein product is CASSFPAGGGTVNTEAFF.

This chain connects TRBV6-1 to TRBJ2-5; D gene unclear. Germline assignment: CDR1 MNHNS and CDR2 SASEGT. The CDR3 runs 14 residues. V lost 2 bases and J 5 bases, leaving 12 bases between the germline ends. The CDR3 loop is CASSEYWGRETQYF. The CDR3 nucleotides are TGTGCCAGCAGTGAATACTGGGGTAGGGAGACCCAGTACTTC.

This clone was seen a few times. The V gene is TRBV3-1 (or the pseudogene TRBV3-2), the J gene TRBJ2-3, with D possibly called TRBD1 or TRBD2 (5 bases each). The germline V and J ends were trimmed by 6 bases and 5 bases, with 15 bases remaining between them. Germline loops: CDR1 LGHDT, CDR2 YNNKEL (reference sequence). The CDR3 sequence is 14 residues long. CDR3 DNA: TGTGCCAGCAGTCGGGACCCCATCGGAGATACGCAGTATTTT. Encoded protein: CASSRDPIGDTQYF.